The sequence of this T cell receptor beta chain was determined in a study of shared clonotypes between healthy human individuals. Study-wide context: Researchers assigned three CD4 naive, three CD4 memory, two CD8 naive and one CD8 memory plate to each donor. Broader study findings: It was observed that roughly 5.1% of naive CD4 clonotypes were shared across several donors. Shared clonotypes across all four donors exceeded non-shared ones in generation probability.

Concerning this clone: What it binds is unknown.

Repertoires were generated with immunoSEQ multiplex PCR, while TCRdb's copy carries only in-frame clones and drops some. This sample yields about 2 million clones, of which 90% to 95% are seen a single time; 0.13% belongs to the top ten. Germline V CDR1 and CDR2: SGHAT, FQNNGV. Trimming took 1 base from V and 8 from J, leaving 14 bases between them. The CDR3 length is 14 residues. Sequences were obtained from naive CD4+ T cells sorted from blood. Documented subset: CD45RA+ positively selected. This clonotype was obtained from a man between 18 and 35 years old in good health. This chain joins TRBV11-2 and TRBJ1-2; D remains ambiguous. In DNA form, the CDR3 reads TGTGCCAGCAGCTTAGGTACAAGCCTCAGGGGCTACACCTTC. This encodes CASSLGTSLRGYTF.